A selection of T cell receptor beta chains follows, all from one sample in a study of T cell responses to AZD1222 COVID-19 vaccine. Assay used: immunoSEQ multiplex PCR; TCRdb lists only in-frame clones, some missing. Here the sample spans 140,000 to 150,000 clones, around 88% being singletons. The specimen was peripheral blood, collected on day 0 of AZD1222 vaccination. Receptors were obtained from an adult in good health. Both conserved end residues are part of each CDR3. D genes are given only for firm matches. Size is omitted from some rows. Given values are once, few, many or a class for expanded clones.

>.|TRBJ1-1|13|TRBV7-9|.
CASSTYMNTEAFF
TGTGCCAGCAGCACCTATATGAACACTGAAGCTTTCTTT
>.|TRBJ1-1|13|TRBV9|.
CASSVVPGTEAFF
TGTGCCAGCAGCGTAGTGCCGGGCACTGAAGCTTTCTTT
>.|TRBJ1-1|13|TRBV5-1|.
CASSIGERRYAFF
TGCGCCAGCAGCATAGGGGAGCGGCGGTATGCTTTCTTT
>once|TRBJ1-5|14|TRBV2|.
CASRADWGNQPQHF
TGTGCCAGCAGGGCCGACTGGGGCAATCAGCCCCAGCATTTT
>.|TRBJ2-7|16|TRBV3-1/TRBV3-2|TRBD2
CASSQDRGLVSREQYF
TGTGCCAGCAGCCAAGATCGGGGACTAGTCTCACGCGAGCAGTACTTC
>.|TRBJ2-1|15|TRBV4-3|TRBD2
CASSPRTSGDGEQFF
TGCGCCAGCAGCCCCAGGACTAGCGGGGACGGTGAGCAGTTCTTC
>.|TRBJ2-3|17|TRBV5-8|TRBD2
CASSLVLAGASTDTQYF
TGTGCCAGCAGCTTGGTCCTAGCGGGGGCTAGCACAGATACGCAGTATTTT
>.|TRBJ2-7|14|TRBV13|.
CASSLESGPYEQYF
TGTGCCAGCAGCTTAGAATCCGGTCCCTACGAGCAGTACTTC
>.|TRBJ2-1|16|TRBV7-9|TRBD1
CASSLPPRQGGNEQFF
TGTGCCAGCAGCTTACCCCCCCGACAGGGGGGGAATGAGCAGTTCTTC
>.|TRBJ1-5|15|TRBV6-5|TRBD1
CASSYPNQGGQPQHF
TGTGCCAGCAGTTACCCGAATCAGGGGGGCCAGCCCCAGCATTTT
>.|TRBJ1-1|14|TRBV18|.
CASSPRRGDTEAFF
TGTGCCAGCTCACCACGTAGGGGAGACACTGAAGCTTTCTTT
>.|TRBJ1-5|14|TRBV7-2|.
CASSFQAGNQPQHF
TGTGCCAGCAGCTTCCAGGCAGGCAATCAGCCCCAGCATTTT